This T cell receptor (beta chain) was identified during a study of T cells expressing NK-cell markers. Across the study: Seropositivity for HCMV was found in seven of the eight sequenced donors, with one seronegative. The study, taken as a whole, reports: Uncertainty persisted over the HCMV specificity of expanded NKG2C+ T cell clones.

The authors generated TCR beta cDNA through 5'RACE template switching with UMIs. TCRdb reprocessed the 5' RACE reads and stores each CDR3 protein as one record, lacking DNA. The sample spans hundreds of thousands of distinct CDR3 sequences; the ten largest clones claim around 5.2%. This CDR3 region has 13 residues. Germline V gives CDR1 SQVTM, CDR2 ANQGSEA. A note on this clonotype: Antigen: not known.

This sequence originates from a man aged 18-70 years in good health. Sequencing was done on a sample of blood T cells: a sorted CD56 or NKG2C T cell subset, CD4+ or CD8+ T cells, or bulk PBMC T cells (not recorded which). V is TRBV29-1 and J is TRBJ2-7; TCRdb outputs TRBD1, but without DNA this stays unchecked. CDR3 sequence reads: CSATSLGVGEQYF.